There are many counts of the clone carrying this T cell receptor (beta chain). The antigen is undetermined. The V end was cut by 0 bases, the J end by 0 bases, with 9 bases between. Germline V CDR1 and CDR2: DFQATT, SNEGSKA (reference sequence). The CDR3 is 15 residues long. It was with unique molecular identifiers that the TCRbeta library was prepared. TCRdb passed the PCR reads through MiXCR, listing each CDR3 protein once. In the table there are over 150,000 distinct CDR3 sequences, over 8.5% of which are singletons. These data belong to a study of T-cell reconstitution after alpha-beta-depleted transplantation in children. The study, taken as a whole, reports: Several hundred expanded graft clones reportedly supplied alpha-beta T cells about two months after transplant. TCRbeta diversity was high at day 60 in some patients (a result of surviving recipient T cells and thymic progenitors). Hyperexpanded clones declined; after one year, newly produced T cells mostly supplied diversity.

The chain carries TRBV20-1 and TRBJ1-5; D is unresolved. Sequences were derived from PBMCs, sampled before TCRalphabeta/CD19-depleted stem cell transplant. This TCR came from a boy between 2 and 15 years old with acute myeloid leukemia, due to receive a stem cell transplant. CDR3 DNA: TGCAGTGCTAGAGACGGAGGGTATAGCAATCAGCCCCAGCATTTT. Its translation is CSARDGGYSNQPQHF.